This TCR beta chain originates from a study of T cells expressing NK-cell markers. General study results and limits: Roughly six donors showed dominant NKG2C+ clonotypes comprising roughly 1.0-7.5% of their CD8+ T cells.

5'RACE template switching with UMIs produced the TCR beta cDNA. TCRdb reprocessed the 5' RACE reads and stores each CDR3 protein as one record, lacking DNA. Its table records 160,000 or so distinct CDR3 sequences. Turning to this clonotype: No antigen is known for it.

Germline CDR1 is SGHAT and CDR2 is FQDESV (reference sequence). The CDR3 consists of 15 residues. Material: blood T cells: a sorted CD56 or NKG2C T cell subset, CD4+ or CD8+ T cells, or bulk PBMC T cells (not recorded which). The source is a woman between 18 and 70 years old in good health. The chain joins TRBV11-1 to TRBJ2-3; checking the TCRdb D call of TRBD2 is not possible without DNA. The CDR3 loop is CASSLAPSAEDTQYF.